This T cell receptor (beta chain) was sequenced during a study of blood T cell repertoires in COVID-19 (dated by TCRdb to about 2020). Context from the whole study: Samples from collaborators originated in the United States, Italy and Spain and spanned both the acute and convalescent phases of COVID-19. The material from the prospective study consisted of cDNA or gDNA derived from T cells, B-cell-depleted T cells, or PBMCs. The samples were drawn from two sources: the first 160 participants of the ongoing ImmuneRACE study, and 1,200 or so subjects contributed by 6 global collaborators. The repertoires were released in a freely available public database meant as a resource for research on the immune response to SARS-CoV-2. Sample metadata almost always included a de-identified subject ID, COVID-19 status, age in years and sex. Subjects who had been exposed to COVID-19, were actively infected with it, or had recovered from it provided the deeply sampled blood TCRbeta repertoires that made up the dataset. Where available, HLA class I and class II types were obtained from metadata supplied by the sample provider rather than from assay-based typing.

V is cut by 0 bases and J by 0 bases, and the space between the germline ends is 5 bases. The CDR3 has 14 amino acids, counting the end cysteine and phenylalanine. Just the 42-base CDR3 DNA is kept, in frame starting at base 1. CDR1 and CDR2 were assigned from the germline V gene as LGHNA and YNFKEQ. Points the paper makes about the study in general: The quantity of clinical and demographic metadata differed by source and by participant and was supplied without curation.

Collaborating institutions collected whole blood in K2EDTA tubes following their own protocols. For TCRbeta analysis, collaborator samples were shipped as frozen whole blood, as isolated PBMCs, or as DNA extracted from either sample type. The immunoSEQ Assay, a bias-controlled multiplex PCR, was used to amplify TCRbeta CDR3 regions from genomic DNA. In the paper's pipeline: The number of nucleated cells in each sample was estimated from the amplification of reference gene primers within the assay. To quantify the absolute abundance of each unique TCRbeta CDR3 rearrangement, sequence reads were collapsed and filtered. For each sample, productive Simpson clonality was calculated as the square root of Simpson's diversity index across productive rearrangements. TCRdb mirrors the immuneACCESS table, restricted to in-frame sequences. Some clones are absent from its copies; in checked studies, under half trace to an unresolved V gene, and the reason for the others is unknown. That table furnishes V, J and clone size, whereas the DNA furnished D and trimming. For this sample the table gives some 100,000 clones, of which roughly 87% were detected only once. Around 6.9% of the sample is taken by the ten largest.

Concerning this clone: There is no known antigen for this receptor. No base quality values were provided; no much bigger clone lies one nucleotide off.

The chain uses TRBV4-2 and TRBJ1-1; 5 matching bases give a weak D call of TRBD1. The TCR was taken from a man between 25 and 39 years old in a cohort sampled during active COVID-19. Sequencing was performed on peripheral blood. The nucleotide sequence reads TGTGCCAGCAGCCAAGAGGGGCTGAACACTGAAGCTTTCTTT. It is translated as CASSQEGLNTEAFF.